The T cell receptor (beta chain) under discussion was sequenced for a study of T-cell reconstitution after alpha-beta-depleted transplantation in children. Study-level findings and limits: As was reported, about two months after transplant, alpha-beta T cells came from several hundred expanded graft clones.

Unique molecular identifiers were used to barcode this TCRbeta library. Each CDR3 protein is one row after TCRdb ran MiXCR on the PCR reads. The table records about 130,000 distinct CDR3 sequences, more than 9.5% of them present only once. This CDR3 has 17 amino acids. The ends lost 6 bases at V and 2 bases at J; junction bases unmatched: 12. This clonotype has a handful of counts. Its antigen is not identified. The rearrangement uses TRBV12-3 or TRBV12-4 and TRBJ2-3; 9 positions agree with TRBD2. This sequence was found in a girl under three years old who had a stem cell transplant for combined immunodeficiency, so the T cells may come from the graft donor. This specimen consisted of PBMCs, mostly from graft donor cells, obtained 180 days after TCRalphabeta/CD19-depleted stem cell transplant. For the CDR3, the DNA is TGTGCCAGCAGCGCTACATTCCTAGCGGGAAACACAGATACGCAGTATTTT. Protein: CASSATFLAGNTDTQYF.